A single sample gave rise to the 11 T cell receptor beta chains below, sequenced in a study of T cell repertoires in ileal Crohn's disease. Time point: proximal margin of the surgical specimen (macroscopically non-inflamed). Here immunoSEQ multiplex PCR was the method, and the copy in TCRdb shows in-frame clones only, minus some. The data hold around 7,000 clones, with roughly three quarters observed a single time. Sequences were obtained from ileal tissue. The receptors were gathered from an adult with Crohn's disease.

The chain couples TRBV15 to TRBJ1-5; no definite D call. The CDR3 is 14 residues long. V shed 8 bases and J shed 0 bases, with 11 bases lying between them. Germline V gene sequence: CDR1 LNHNV, CDR2 YYDKDF (reference sequence). The CDR3 nucleotides are TGTGCCACCGGCGACGGGTTTAGCAATCAGCCCCAGCATTTT. It yields the protein CATGDGFSNQPQHF. The variable domain in full, with the rest retrieved from reference TRBV15 and TRBJ1-5, is DAMVIQNPRYQVTQFGKPVTLSCSQTLNHNVMYWYQQKSSQAPKLLFHYYDKDFNNEADTPDNFQSRRPNTSFCFLDIRSPGLGDTAMYLCATGDGFSNQPQHFGDGTRLSIL.

The V call is TRBV7-9, the J call TRBJ2-7; 8 bases align to TRBD1. The junction had 4 bases not matched to a gene; V was cut back by 1 base and J by 2 bases. The CDR3 has 15 amino acids. Germline V gives CDR1 SEHNR, CDR2 FQNEAQ (reference sequence). CDR3 sequence: CASSLGTGRPYEQYF. DNA of the CDR3: TGTGCCAGCAGCTTAGGGACAGGGAGGCCCTACGAGCAGTACTTC.

V and J are TRBV6-6 and TRBJ1-4; 10 positions agree with TRBD1. Germline V CDR1 and CDR2: MNHNY, SVGAGI (reference sequence). The CDR3 is 16 amino acids. The V gene end was trimmed by 5 bases and the J gene end by 9 bases; junction bases not matched to a gene: 12. CDR3 DNA sequence: TGTGCCAGCAGTCACGACGACAGGGGGCTTTGGAAAAAACTGTTTTTT. Translation: CASSHDDRGLWKKLFF.

This clone was observed a handful of times. V usage is TRBV11-3 and J usage is TRBJ2-3; D remains ambiguous. Trimming took off 4 bases at V and 0 bases at J, with 14 bases between the two ends. CDR3 size: 16 residues. The germline V gene has CDR1 SGHNT and CDR2 YENEEA. The CDR3 region is CASSSRTGASTDTQYF. The CDR3 nucleotides are TGTGCCAGCAGCTCTCGGACGGGCGCTAGCACAGATACGCAGTATTTT.

This clone was observed a handful of times. This sequence joins TRBV19 and TRBJ1-5; TRBD1 is a possible D gene (6 bases). The V gene's germline CDR1 is LNHDA and CDR2 SQIVND (reference sequence). This CDR3 comprises 16 residues. V gave up 1 base and J gave up 2 bases, with 12 bases separating them. In DNA, the CDR3 is TGTGCCAGTAGTATAGGTGGGGGGCGCGGCAATCAGCCCCAGCATTTT. Residues: CASSIGGGRGNQPQHF. The variable domain in full, completed from reference TRBV19 and TRBJ1-5, reads DGGITQSPKYLFRKEGQNVTLSCEQNLNHDAMYWYRQDPGQGLRLIYYSQIVNDFQKGDIAEGYSVSREKKESFPLTVTSAQKNPTAFYLCASSIGGGRGNQPQHFGDGTRLSIL.

The chain is built from TRBV7-9 and TRBJ2-7, with D perhaps TRBD1 (5 bases). Germline V gene lookup returns CDR1 SEHNR and CDR2 FQNEAQ (reference sequence). The V end was cut by 2 bases, the J end by 4 bases, with 9 bases between. The CDR3 consists of 13 residues. The CDR3 DNA is TGTGCCAGCAGCTTACTGACAGCTTACGAGCAGTACTTC. Protein: CASSLLTAYEQYF.

The V gene is TRBV10-3, the J gene TRBJ2-3, with 8 positions matching TRBD1. V dropped 5 bases and J dropped 2; count of bases not matched to a gene: 3. Germline CDR1 ENHRY, CDR2 SYGVKD. This CDR3 spans 14 amino acids. CDR3 in amino acids: CAISPGQDTDTQYF. CDR3 bases: TGTGCCATCAGTCCGGGACAGGACACAGATACGCAGTATTTT.

The V call is TRBV5-6, the J call TRBJ1-4; D remains ambiguous. CDR1 and CDR2 (germline): SGHDT, YYEEEE. Trimming shortened V by 2 bases and J by 7 bases, and 12 bases separated the two germline ends. The CDR3 is made up of 14 amino acids. The CDR3 DNA follows: TGTGCCAGCAGCTTCGGACTGGATGGTGAAAAACTGTTTTTT. Translating gives CASSFGLDGEKLFF.

This clone was seen a single time. The rearrangement links TRBV30 to TRBJ2-7; D is perhaps TRBD1 (6 bases). Trimming removed 1 base at V and 2 bases at J, with 9 bases between. The CDR3 is 13 residues long. Per germline, CDR1 GTSNPN and CDR2 SVGIG (reference sequence). CDR3 region: CAWSGTVPYEQYF. In DNA, the CDR3 is TGTGCCTGGAGTGGGACAGTCCCCTACGAGCAGTACTTC.

The CDR3, as DNA: TGTGCCACCAGCAGACCGGGGGGGTTGCATGGCTTGGCTTTCTTT. Translation: CATSRPGGLHGLAFF. The chain carries TRBV15 and TRBJ1-1; possibly TRBD1 for D (5 bases). V shed 2 bases and J shed 11 bases, with 21 bases lying between them. The CDR3 totals 15 residues. CDR1 is LNHNV and CDR2 is YYDKDF in the germline V gene (reference sequence).

The chain couples TRBV19 to TRBJ1-2, with D possibly matching TRBD1 (5 bases). The germline CDR1 and CDR2 sequences are LNHDA and SQIVND (reference sequence). V was pared by 9 bases and J by 3 bases, with 14 bases between. This CDR3 has 13 amino acids. The CDR3 bases are TGTGCCAGCCGCGGGCGGGGGGACTATGGCTACACCTTC. Translation: CASRGRGDYGYTF.